This TCR beta chain is drawn from a study of read filtering for tumor transcriptome and immune sequencing. Study details: Whole-transcriptome libraries were prepared after DNase treatment.

The library was built from 400 to 500 ng RNA with molecular barcoded adaptors for alpha/delta and beta/gamma chains. One entry per CDR3 protein results from TCRdb running MiXCR on the reads. The sample shows roughly 67,000 distinct CDR3 sequences, about 19% of them seen only once. Note on this clonotype: Its antigen is unknown. Possible read error: a much larger clone is one base away.

Whole-study results and caveats: Correlation between methods rose after single-read clonotypes were removed.

Germline V gene data show CDR1 as SGHTA and CDR2 as FQGTGA. The CDR3 is 12 amino acids. Specimen: a population of CD138-negative cells sorted from bone marrow. V is TRBV7-3 and J is TRBJ2-1; D is ambiguous. The TCR comes from a donor aged 40 or over with multiple myeloma. CDR3 residues: CAGSLPGRVQFF. In nucleotides, the CDR3 is TGTGCCGGCAGCTTACCGGGTAGAGTGCAGTTCTTC.